The sequence of this T cell receptor beta chain was determined in a study of T cell repertoires in ileal Crohn's disease. General observations from the study: Endoscopic recurrence occurred in every patient whose clonality exceeded 26.8%.

The CDR3 length is 15 residues. V was clipped by 0 bases and J by 4 bases; unmatched bases: 3. Germline CDR1 and CDR2: SGHDN and FVKESK. Clones were read by immunoSEQ multiplex PCR, and TCRdb kept only the in-frame ones, dropping some. This table holds around 14,000 clones, roughly 78% found once. About this clone itself: Its specificity is not known.

The chain carries TRBV14 and TRBJ1-1; 9 bases map to TRBD1. The sequence derives from an adult with Crohn's disease. The material sequenced was ileal tissue. The CDR3 here is CASSQEKGQGTEAFF. CDR3 nucleotide sequence: TGTGCCAGCAGCCAAGAAAAGGGACAGGGCACTGAAGCTTTCTTT.